The clone carrying this TCR beta chain is a singleton in its sample. In the study's own analysis: Reference gene primer amplification in the assay estimated nucleated cell counts. Sequencing was performed with immunoSEQ multiplex PCR; in TCRdb, only in-frame clones are kept and a portion is missing. V, J and clone size are those of that table, while D and trimming were read from the DNA. The sample carries 300,000 to 450,000 clones, about 90% recorded once. This sample was taken from a study of blood T cell repertoires in COVID-19. The age range of participants was about 18 to 95 years, with residence in under 25 US areas. Cohort placement rested on clinical history that participants reported themselves. Cohort 3 donors were reported recovered after two negative PCRs, clearance, or symptom resolution. The TCR comes from a woman in her 30s who had recovered from COVID-19. Material: PBMCs or T cells enriched from blood (not recorded which).

The CDR3, as DNA: TGTGCCAGCAGCGGGACACATTTAAACTACGAGCAGTACTTC. Protein product: CASSGTHLNYEQYF. The chain joins TRBV7-9 to TRBJ2-7, with a tentative D call TRBD1 (6 bases). Between the trimmed V and J ends, which lost 5 bases and 3 bases, there was a span of 14 bases. CDR3 length equals 14 residues. From germline, CDR1 is SEHNR and CDR2 FQNEAQ (reference sequence).